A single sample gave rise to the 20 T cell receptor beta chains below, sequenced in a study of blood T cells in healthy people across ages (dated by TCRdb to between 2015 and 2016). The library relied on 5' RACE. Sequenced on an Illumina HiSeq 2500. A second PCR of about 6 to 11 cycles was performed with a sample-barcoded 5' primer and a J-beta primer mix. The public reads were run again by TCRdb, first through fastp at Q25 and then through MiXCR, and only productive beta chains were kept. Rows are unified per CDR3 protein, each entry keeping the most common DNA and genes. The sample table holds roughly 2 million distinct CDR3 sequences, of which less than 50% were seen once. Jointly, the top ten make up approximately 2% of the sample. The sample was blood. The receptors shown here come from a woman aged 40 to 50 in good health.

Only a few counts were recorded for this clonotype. For the CDR3, the DNA is TGTGCCAGCAGGCGCCCGGGATACACAGATACGCAGTATTTT. This gives the protein CASRRPGYTDTQYF. The chain is built from TRBV6-2 or TRBV6-3 and TRBJ2-3, with a tentative D call TRBD2 (5 bases). The V end was cut by 6 bases, the J end by 2 bases, with 12 bases between. CDR3 length equals 14 residues. The V gene's germline CDR1 is MNHEY and CDR2 SVGEGT.

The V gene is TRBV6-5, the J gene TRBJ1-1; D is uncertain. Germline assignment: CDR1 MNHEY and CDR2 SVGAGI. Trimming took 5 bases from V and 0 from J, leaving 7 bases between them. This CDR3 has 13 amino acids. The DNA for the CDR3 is TGTGCCAGCAGTACTCAGTTGAACACTGAAGCTTTCTTT. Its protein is CASSTQLNTEAFF.

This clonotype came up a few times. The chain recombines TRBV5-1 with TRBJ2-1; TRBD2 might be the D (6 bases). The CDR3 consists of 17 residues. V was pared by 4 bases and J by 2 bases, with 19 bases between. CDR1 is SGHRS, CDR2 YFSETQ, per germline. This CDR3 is CASSQDTGVPPYNEQFF. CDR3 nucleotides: TGCGCCAGCAGCCAAGATACGGGGGTCCCTCCCTACAATGAGCAGTTCTTC.

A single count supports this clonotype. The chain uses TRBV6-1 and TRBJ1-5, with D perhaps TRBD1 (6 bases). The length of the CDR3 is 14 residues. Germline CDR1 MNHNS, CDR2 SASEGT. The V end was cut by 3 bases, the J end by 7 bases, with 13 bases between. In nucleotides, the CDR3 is TGTGCCAGCAGTGATCCAGGGGTTGGGCAGCCCCAGCATTTT. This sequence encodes CASSDPGVGQPQHF.

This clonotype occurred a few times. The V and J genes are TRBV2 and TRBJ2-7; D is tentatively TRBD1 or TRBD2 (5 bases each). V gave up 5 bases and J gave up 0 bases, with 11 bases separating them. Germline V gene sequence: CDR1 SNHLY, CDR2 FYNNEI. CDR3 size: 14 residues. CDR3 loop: CASSRDGISYEQYF. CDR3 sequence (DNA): TGTGCCAGCAGTAGGGACGGTATCTCCTACGAGCAGTACTTC.

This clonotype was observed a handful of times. The chain's CDR3 is CAIRRDALSYEQYF. The DNA of the CDR3 is TGTGCCATCAGACGGGACGCTTTATCCTACGAGCAGTACTTC. The J gene is TRBJ2-7, the V gene TRBV10-3; D possibly uses TRBD1 or TRBD2 (5 bases each). This CDR3 is built from 14 residues. Per germline, CDR1 ENHRY and CDR2 SYGVKD. Deletions cut 6 bases from V and 1 base from J, with 13 bases between.

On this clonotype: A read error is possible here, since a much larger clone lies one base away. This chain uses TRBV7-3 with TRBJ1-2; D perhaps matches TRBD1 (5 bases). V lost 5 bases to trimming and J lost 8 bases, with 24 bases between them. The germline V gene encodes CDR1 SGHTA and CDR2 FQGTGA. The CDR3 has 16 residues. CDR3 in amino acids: CASSPPNGAEAGGYTF. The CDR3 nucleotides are TGTGCCAGCAGCCCCCCAAATGGGGCGGAGGCCGGAGGCTACACCTTC.

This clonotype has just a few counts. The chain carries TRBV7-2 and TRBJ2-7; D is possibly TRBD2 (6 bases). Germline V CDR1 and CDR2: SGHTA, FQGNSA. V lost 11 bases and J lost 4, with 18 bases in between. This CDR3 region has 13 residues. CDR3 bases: TGTGCCTGTGGGCGGGCGGGGATTTACGAGCAGTACTTC. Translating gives CACGRAGIYEQYF.

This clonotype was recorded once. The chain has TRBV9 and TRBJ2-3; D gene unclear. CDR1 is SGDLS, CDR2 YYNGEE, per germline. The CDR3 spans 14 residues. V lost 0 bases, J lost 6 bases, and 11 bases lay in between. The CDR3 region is CASSVVSLVDTQYF. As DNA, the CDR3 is TGTGCCAGCAGCGTAGTTAGCTTAGTGGATACGCAGTATTTT.

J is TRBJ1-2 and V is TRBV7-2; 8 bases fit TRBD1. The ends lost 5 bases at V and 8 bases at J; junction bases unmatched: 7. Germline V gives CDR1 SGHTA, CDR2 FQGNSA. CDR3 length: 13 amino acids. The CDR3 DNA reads TGTGCCAGCAGCCGTGGACAGGGATTAGGCTACACCTTC. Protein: CASSRGQGLGYTF.

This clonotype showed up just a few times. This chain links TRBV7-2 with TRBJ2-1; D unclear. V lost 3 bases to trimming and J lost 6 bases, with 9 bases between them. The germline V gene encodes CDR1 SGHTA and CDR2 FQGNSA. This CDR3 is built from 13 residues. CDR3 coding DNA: TGTGCCAGCAGCTTTAACAGAAGCAATGAGCAGTTCTTC. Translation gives CASSFNRSNEQFF.

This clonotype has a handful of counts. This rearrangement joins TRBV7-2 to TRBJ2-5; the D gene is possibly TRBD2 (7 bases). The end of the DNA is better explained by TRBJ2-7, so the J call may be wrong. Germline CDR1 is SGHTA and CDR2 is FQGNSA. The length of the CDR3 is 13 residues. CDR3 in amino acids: CASLGGADYEQYF. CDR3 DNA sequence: TGTGCCAGCTTGGGGGGGGCGGACTACGAGCAGTACTTC.

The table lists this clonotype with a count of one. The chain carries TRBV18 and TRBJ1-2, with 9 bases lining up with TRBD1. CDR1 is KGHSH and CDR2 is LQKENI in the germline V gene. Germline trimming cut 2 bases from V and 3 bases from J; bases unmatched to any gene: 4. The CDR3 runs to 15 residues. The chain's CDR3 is CASSPGDRAYYGYTF. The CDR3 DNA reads TGTGCCAGCTCACCAGGGGACAGGGCATACTATGGCTACACCTTC.

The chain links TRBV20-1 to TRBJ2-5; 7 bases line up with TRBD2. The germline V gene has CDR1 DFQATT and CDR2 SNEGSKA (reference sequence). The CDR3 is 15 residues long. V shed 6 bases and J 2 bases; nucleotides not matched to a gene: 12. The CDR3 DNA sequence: TGCAGTGCCAGTGGTGGGGCGGGGGTGCAAGAGACCCAGTACTTC. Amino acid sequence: CSASGGAGVQETQYF.

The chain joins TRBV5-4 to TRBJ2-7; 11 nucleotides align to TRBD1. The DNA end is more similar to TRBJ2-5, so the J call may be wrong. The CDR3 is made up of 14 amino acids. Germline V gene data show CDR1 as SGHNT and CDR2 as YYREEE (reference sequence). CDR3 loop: CASTDRGRPETQYF. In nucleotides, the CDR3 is TGTGCCAGCACGGACAGGGGGCGCCCAGAGACCCAGTACTTC.

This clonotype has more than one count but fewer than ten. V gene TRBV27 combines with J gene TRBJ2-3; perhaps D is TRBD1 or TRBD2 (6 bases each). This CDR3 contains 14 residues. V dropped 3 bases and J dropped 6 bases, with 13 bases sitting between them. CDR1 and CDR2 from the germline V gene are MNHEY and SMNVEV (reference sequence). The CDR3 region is CASSFTRGGDTQYF. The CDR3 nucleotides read TGTGCCAGCAGTTTCACTAGAGGGGGGGATACGCAGTATTTT.

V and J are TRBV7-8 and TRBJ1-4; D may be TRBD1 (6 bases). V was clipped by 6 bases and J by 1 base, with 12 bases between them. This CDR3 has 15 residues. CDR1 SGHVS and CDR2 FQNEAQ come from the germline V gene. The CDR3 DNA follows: TGTGCCAGCAGTCACCAGGGGCAAACTAATGAAAAACTGTTTTTT. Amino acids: CASSHQGQTNEKLFF.

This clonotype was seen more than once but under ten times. The CDR3, as DNA: TGTGCCAGCAGCTTGGACAGGGTTCGTTATGGCTACACCTTC. It specifies CASSLDRVRYGYTF. The chain has TRBV5-6 and TRBJ1-2; D is perhaps TRBD1 (6 bases). Per germline, CDR1 SGHDT and CDR2 YYEEEE. Trimming took 0 bases from V and 5 from J, leaving 11 bases between them. The CDR3 is made up of 14 amino acids.

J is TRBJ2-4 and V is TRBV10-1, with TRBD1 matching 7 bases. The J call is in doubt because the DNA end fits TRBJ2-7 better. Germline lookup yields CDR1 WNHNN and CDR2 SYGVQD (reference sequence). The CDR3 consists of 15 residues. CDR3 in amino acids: CASSESEQGITEQYF. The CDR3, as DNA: TGCGCCAGCAGTGAGTCGGAACAGGGGATAACCGAGCAGTACTTC.

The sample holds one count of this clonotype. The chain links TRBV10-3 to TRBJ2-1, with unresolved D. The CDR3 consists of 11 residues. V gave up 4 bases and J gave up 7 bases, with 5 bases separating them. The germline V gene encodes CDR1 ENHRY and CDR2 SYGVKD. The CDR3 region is CAISAGNEQFF. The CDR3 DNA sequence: TGTGCCATCAGTGCTGGGAATGAGCAGTTCTTC.